What follows describes a single T cell receptor (beta chain). The sample originates from a study of Ad26.COV2.S vaccination and SARS-CoV-2 variants. Study in general: Intramuscularly, Ad26.COV2.S was given either once or twice, 56 days apart.

This sample's treatment: around 19 received Ad26.COV2.S at low or high dose, single or two shots; 5 received placebo; per-sample allocation not given. Samples came from day 63 after the first vaccine or placebo injection. Clones were sequenced by immunoSEQ multiplex PCR, and TCRdb holds only the in-frame ones, with some missing. The sample holds about 680,000 clones; around 89% are singletons and the top ten take approximately 1.5%. The CDR3 has 13 residues. Germline V gene sequence: CDR1 SGHTA, CDR2 FQGTGA. The V end was cut by 2 bases, the J end by 3 bases, with 7 bases between. The chain uses TRBV7-3 and TRBJ2-5; D might be TRBD2 (5 bases). This clonotype was obtained from a person between 18 and 60 years old who received the Ad26.COV2.S COVID-19 vaccine or a placebo. Here the sequenced sample was peripheral blood, taken in a trial of Ad26.COV2.S vaccine versus placebo. The CDR3 reads CASSLQEEETQYF. The CDR3 DNA is TGTGCCAGCAGCTTACAGGAGGAAGAGACCCAGTACTTC.